This is a list of T cell receptor beta chains from one sample in a study of control samples from healthy donors and cancer patients. Libraries were prepared by immunoSEQ multiplex PCR; TCRdb keeps only in-frame clonotypes and omits some of them. The profile shows 70,000 to 95,000 clones, under 95% of them singletons. Material for sequencing was PBMCs. The receptors were gathered from a woman between 35 and 50 years old with lung cancer. Each CDR3 is given with its conserved first and last residue. The order of the fields is V gene, D gene, J gene, clone size, CDR3 DNA, CDR3 protein. D genes are given only for firm matches. Rows may omit the clone size; those that give it use once, few, many or a size class.

>TRBV19|.|TRBJ1-3|.
TGTGCCAGTAGTTCCTTAGGGGGACTCTCTGGAAACACCATATATTTT
CASSSLGGLSGNTIYF
>TRBV24-1|.|TRBJ1-1|.
TGTGCCGCCCGGTCGGGGTCGAGCACTGAAGCTTTCTTT
CAARSGSSTEAFF
>TRBV5-4|TRBD1|TRBJ2-1|few
TGTGCCAGCATCAAGATTGGGACAGGGGCGCGGGAGCAGTTCTTC
CASIKIGTGAREQFF
>TRBV5-4|.|TRBJ1-2|.
TGTGCCAGCAGCTTGAGCGGGGGCCCAGGGGGCTACACCTTC
CASSLSGGPGGYTF
>TRBV9|.|TRBJ1-2|.
TGTGCCAGCAGCGTCCACAGGCGAGGGGAAGGGTATGGCTACACCTTC
CASSVHRRGEGYGYTF
>TRBV11-3|.|TRBJ2-1|once
TGTGCCAGCAGCTCGCCCTCCGGGGCGGGGAATGAGCAGTTCTTC
CASSSPSGAGNEQFF
>TRBV27|.|TRBJ1-3|.
TGTGCCAGCAGTTCTCTTAGTAGAAACACCATATATTTT
CASSSLSRNTIYF
>TRBV2|.|TRBJ2-5|.
TGTGCCAGCAGTGAGGATAAGGGACCCCAAGAGACCCAGTACTTC
CASSEDKGPQETQYF
>TRBV5-6|.|TRBJ1-2|.
TGTGCCAGCAGCTTGGGTTGGAGTCGAGCTCCGCATCTCTATGGCTACACCTTC
CASSLGWSRAPHLYGYTF
>TRBV24-1|TRBD2|TRBJ2-5|.
TGTGCCACGAGCGGGGTAGGAGAGACCCAGTACTTC
CATSGVGETQYF
>TRBV9|TRBD1|TRBJ1-2|.
TGTGCCAGCAGCGCGGACCGGGACAGGGTAAGGGGCTACACCTTC
CASSADRDRVRGYTF
>TRBV15|.|TRBJ1-4|.
TGTGCCACCAGCAGACCACGGGGGGAACGGGGCAAGTATGAAAAACTGTTTTTT
CATSRPRGERGKYEKLFF